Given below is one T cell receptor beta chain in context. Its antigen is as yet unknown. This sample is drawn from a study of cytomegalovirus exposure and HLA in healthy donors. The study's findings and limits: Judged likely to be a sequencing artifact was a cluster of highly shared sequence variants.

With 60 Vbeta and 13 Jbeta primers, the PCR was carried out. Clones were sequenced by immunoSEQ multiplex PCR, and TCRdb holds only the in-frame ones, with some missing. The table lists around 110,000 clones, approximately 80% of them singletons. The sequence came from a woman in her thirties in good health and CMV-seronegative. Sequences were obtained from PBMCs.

The CDR3: CAWSSRTSGYNEQFF. CDR3 nucleotide sequence: TGTGCCTGGAGTAGTAGGACTAGCGGTTACAATGAGCAGTTCTTC. The chain employs TRBV30 and TRBJ2-1, with TRBD2 matching over 10 bases. This CDR3 has 15 amino acids. CDR1 is GTSNPN and CDR2 is SVGIG in the germline V gene (reference sequence). J lost 4 bases, V lost 2 bases, and 5 bases had no gene match.